This T cell receptor (beta chain) was sequenced during a study of T cells in Graves' hyperthyroidism and ophthalmopathy. The V gene lost 3 bases and the J gene lost 9 bases, with 12 bases spanning the gap. This CDR3 has 12 amino acids. Germline V gives CDR1 WNHNN, CDR2 SYGVQD (reference sequence). Patients aged 18 to 65 had newly diagnosed hyperthyroidism that had lasted under 2 months. Patients showing uncontrolled infection, other autoimmune disease, pregnancy or lactation were ineligible. Researchers took RNA transcripts and amplified the TCR beta CDR3 regions from them. With the HTBI primer set, the TCR CDR3 went through a first round of RT-PCR. One entry per CDR3 protein results from TCRdb running MiXCR on the multiplex PCR reads. This sample has approximately 530,000 distinct CDR3 sequences, with over 15% found just once. Study results and limitations: Model-based prediction identified ophthalmopathy a median around 6.5 months prior to its onset. A model of 13 V-J features distinguished ophthalmopathy from stable hyperthyroidism.

Concerning this clonotype: Antigen unknown.

The V call is TRBV10-1, the J call TRBJ2-7; weak D call: TRBD2 (6 bases). Sequencing was done on a sample of blood. The receptor was derived from a woman aged 18-29 years with Graves' hyperthyroidism. The CDR3 region is CASSEGGVGQYF. The CDR3 DNA sequence: TGCGCCAGCAGTGAAGGCGGGGTTGGGCAGTACTTC.